These T cell receptor beta chains were read from a single sample in a study of vaccination effects on CD4 cells after COVID-19. No antigens are known for them. Repertoires were generated with immunoSEQ multiplex PCR, while TCRdb's copy carries only in-frame clones and drops some. The sample holds 25,000 to 30,000 clones, 74% seen once. Sequenced here: CD4+ T cells from PBMCs cultured with HCoV-OC43 spike peptides, sampled after COVID-19 vaccination. The receptors shown here come from a human donor who received a COVID-19 vaccine. Both conserved end residues are part of each CDR3. The D gene is left open where the match is weak. Some rows have no size entry. The others give once, few or many, or a class for an expanded clone.

j_call cdr3_length clone_size v_call d_call cdr3_aa cdr3_nt
TRBJ2-2 15 NA TRBV6-4 NA CASRPPGPRSGELFF TGTGCCAGCAGACCCCCGGGACCGCGTTCCGGGGAGCTGTTTTTT
TRBJ1-4 12 NA TRBV12-1 NA CASSFYREKLFF TGTGCCAGCAGCTTTTACCGAGAAAAACTGTTTTTT
TRBJ2-5 17 NA TRBV7-9 NA CASSINWDLEYQETQYF TGTGCCAGCAGCATAAATTGGGACCTCGAGTACCAAGAGACCCAGTACTTC
TRBJ2-7 17 NA TRBV27 TRBD1 CASSTAGQGKGWYEQYF TGTGCCAGCAGTACGGCGGGACAGGGGAAAGGATGGTACGAGCAGTACTTC
TRBJ1-2 11 NA TRBV20-1 NA CSASAGAGYTF TGCAGTGCTAGCGCAGGGGCTGGCTACACCTTC
TRBJ2-7 11 medium-sized TRBV3-1/TRBV3-2 NA CASSVSYEQYF TGTGCCAGCAGCGTCTCCTACGAGCAGTACTTC
TRBJ1-3 13 few TRBV2 NA CASSERAGNTIYF TGTGCCAGCAGTGAAAGGGCTGGAAACACCATATATTTT
TRBJ2-6 19 NA TRBV5-1 TRBD1 CASSPRGQRTGRGANVLTF TGCGCCAGCAGTCCGAGGGGACAGAGGACCGGTCGCGGGGCCAACGTCCTGACTTTC
TRBJ2-1 14 NA TRBV24-1 NA CATSMGGLSNEQFF TGTGCCACCAGTATGGGGGGGCTCTCAAATGAGCAGTTCTTC
TRBJ2-3 15 NA TRBV7-7 NA CASSLSGSSTDTQYF TGTGCCAGCAGCCTCTCGGGGTCTAGCACAGATACGCAGTATTTT
TRBJ2-3 15 NA TRBV5-4 TRBD1 CASSWDSLRADTQYF TGTGCCAGCAGCTGGGACAGTCTGCGCGCAGATACGCAGTATTTT
TRBJ2-5 16 once TRBV6-5 TRBD1 CASSYGQGALQETQYF TGTGCCAGCAGTTACGGACAGGGGGCTCTCCAAGAGACCCAGTACTTC
TRBJ2-3 19 NA TRBV5-4 NA CASSSPGRLPRLGKDTQYF TGTGCCAGCAGCTCCCCTGGGAGACTACCAAGGCTAGGGAAAGATACGCAGTATTTT
TRBJ2-1 13 NA TRBV6-5 NA CASSFTGYNEQFF TGTGCCAGCAGTTTTACAGGCTACAATGAGCAGTTCTTC
TRBJ2-4 19 few TRBV19 TRBD2 CASSGLAGGSLLAKNIQYF TGTGCCAGTAGCGGACTAGCGGGGGGCTCGCTACTAGCCAAAAACATTCAGTACTTC
TRBJ2-2 15 NA TRBV6-1 NA CASSEWSTNTGELFF TGTGCCAGCAGTGAATGGTCTACGAACACCGGGGAGCTGTTTTTT
TRBJ1-2 14 NA TRBV6-5 TRBD1 CASRRGQGVYGYTF TGTGCCAGCAGGAGGGGACAGGGGGTCTATGGCTACACCTTC
TRBJ1-2 13 NA TRBV7-2 TRBD1 CASSPDRGSSYTF TGTGCCAGCAGCCCGGACAGGGGAAGTAGCTACACCTTC
TRBJ1-3 12 NA TRBV15 NA CATSRDWYTIYF TGTGCCACCAGCAGAGACTGGTATACCATATATTTT
TRBJ2-3 16 NA TRBV11-2 TRBD2 CASSFLAGTHTDTQYF TGTGCCAGCAGCTTCCTAGCGGGAACGCACACAGATACGCAGTATTTT
TRBJ2-2 13 NA TRBV12-5 NA CASGPPLAGELFF TGTGCTAGTGGTCCACCGTTGGCCGGGGAGCTGTTTTTT
TRBJ2-5 14 NA TRBV5-1 TRBD2 CASSLVPSGETQYF TGCGCCAGCAGCTTGGTCCCTAGCGGGGAGACCCAGTACTTC
TRBJ1-4 15 NA TRBV24-1 TRBD1 CATSDGTGGNEKLFF TGTGCCACCAGTGATGGGACAGGTGGTAATGAAAAACTGTTTTTT
TRBJ1-6 16 NA TRBV7-9 TRBD1 CASSSRDRGADSPLHF TGTGCCAGCAGCTCCCGGGACAGGGGAGCGGACTCACCCCTCCACTTT
TRBJ2-7 16 NA TRBV5-1 TRBD2 CASSLVGRGGRYEQYF TGCGCCAGCAGCTTGGTTGGGCGGGGGGGAAGGTACGAGCAGTACTTC
TRBJ2-7 15 NA TRBV7-2 TRBD2 CASSSNSGGTYEQYF TGTGCCAGCAGCTCCAATAGCGGGGGGACCTACGAGCAGTACTTC
TRBJ2-5 13 few TRBV12-3/TRBV12-4 NA CASSHLMGETQYF TGTGCCAGCAGCCACCTCATGGGAGAGACCCAGTACTTC
TRBJ2-5 11 NA TRBV11-2 NA CASSRTNQQYF TGTGCCAGCAGTAGGACTAACCAGCAGTACTTC
TRBJ2-7 13 NA TRBV10-3 NA CAISPAGAYEQYF TGTGCCATCAGTCCCGCCGGGGCCTACGAGCAGTACTTC
TRBJ2-2 14 NA TRBV19 TRBD2 CASSGAGGAGELFF TGTGCCAGTAGTGGGGCGGGAGGGGCCGGGGAGCTGTTTTTT